Sequencing of this T cell receptor (beta chain) was carried out in a study of T cell responses to AZD1222 COVID-19 vaccine. Sequencing was performed with immunoSEQ multiplex PCR; in TCRdb, only in-frame clones are kept and a portion is missing. The profile shows some 110,000 clones, almost 95% of them singletons. The CDR3 runs 14 residues. Germline CDR1 SNHLY, CDR2 FYNNEI. The junction had 3 bases not matched to a gene; V was cut back by 5 bases and J by 4 bases. The V gene is TRBV2, the J gene TRBJ1-5, with 9 bases lining up with TRBD1. This sequence originates from an adult in good health. Here the sequenced sample was peripheral blood, taken on day 0 of AZD1222 vaccination. For the CDR3, the DNA is TGTGCCAGCAGTAACGGACAGGGGAATCAGCCCCAGCATTTT. This codes for CASSNGQGNQPQHF.